This TCR beta chain was obtained from a study of cytomegalovirus exposure and HLA in healthy donors. As for the study in general: The use of the same platform for the 90 to 150 validation repertoires and the 550 to 850 first-cohort repertoires was reported by a later analysis. General observations from the study: TCR beta chains numbering under 200 were designated cytomegalovirus-associated. It was confirmed in vitro that a few of the CMV-associated chains were specific for CMV antigens. Accounts indicate the classifier identified cytomegalovirus status with strong specificity and sensitivity.

Produced via immunoSEQ multiplex PCR; TCRdb's table is partial and in-frame only. The sample carries 200,000 to 250,000 clones, roughly 83% recorded once. V was clipped by 2 bases and J by 6 bases; unmatched bases: 3. Germline V gene data show CDR1 as SGHRS and CDR2 as YFSETQ. CDR3 length: 15 amino acids. As concerns this clone: Its antigen is still unknown.

This TCR came from a woman younger than 30 in good health and CMV-seronegative. The chain carries TRBV5-1 and TRBJ1-6; TRBD1 matches at 9 bases. Material: PBMCs. The CDR3 sequence is CASSLGTGPNSPLHF. CDR3 DNA sequence: TGCGCCAGCAGCTTAGGGACAGGGCCTAATTCACCCCTCCACTTT.